This TCR beta chain came from a study of CD8 T cells in ankylosing spondylitis. MiXCR, run by TCRdb on the 5' RACE reads, gives a single entry per CDR3 protein. The data contain roughly 40,000 distinct CDR3 sequences, 2.7% of them seen just once; the ten biggest clones take up approximately 4.5%. In its sample, this clonotype was seen many times. Its matching antigen is unknown. Looked up from germline, CDR1 is SGDLS and CDR2 is YYNGEE. This CDR3 is 13 amino acids long. The V and J ends lost 0 bases and 5 bases respectively, with 6 bases between them. Study conclusions and caveats: A TCR beta motif made of several highly homologous variants seemed typical of ankylosing spondylitis blood.

V is TRBV9 and J is TRBJ2-1; the D gene is possibly TRBD1 (5 bases). Source material: blood, either unsorted or a sorted T cell fraction (not recorded which). The clonotype originates from a male donor with ankylosing spondylitis or in good health (not recorded which). CDR3 sequence: CASSVVRDNEQFF. CDR3 coding DNA: TGTGCCAGCAGCGTAGTCAGGGACAATGAGCAGTTCTTC.